Below are 22 T cell receptor beta chains sequenced from a single sample in a study of CD8+CD57+ T cells in acquired aplastic anemia. Patients selected for sequencing had displayed CD8+CD57+ cell expansion by flow cytometry. According to the study, genomic DNA was the template for TCR beta VDJ and CDR3 profiling. TCRdb used MiXCR to reprocess the reads, holding one entry per CDR3 protein. The table includes some 150,000 distinct CDR3 sequences, about 54% detected once. The sample was sorted CD4+, CD8+, or CD8+CD57+ T cells (not recorded which) from PBMCs. The receptors originated from a human donor with aplastic anemia.

As concerns this clonotype: This may arise from a read error, as a much more abundant clone is one base away. The chain employs TRBV5-1 and TRBJ1-2; 10 bases line up with TRBD1. Germline assignment: CDR1 SGHRS and CDR2 YFSETQ. The CDR3 contains 17 residues. CDR3 amino acids: CANSSGTGESLLFGYTF. CDR3 sequence (DNA): TGCGCCAACAGCTCCGGGACAGGGGAATCACTTTTATTTGGCTACACCTTC.

This clonotype has ten or more counts. This rearrangement joins TRBV7-8 to TRBJ1-1; no clear D gene. The germline CDR1 and CDR2 sequences are SGHVS and FQNEAQ. The CDR3 covers 12 residues. Between the trimmed V and J ends, which lost 4 bases and 8 bases, there was a span of 11 bases. CDR3 loop: CASSSMTWEAFF. The CDR3 region has the DNA TGTGCCAGCAGCTCTATGACTTGGGAAGCTTTCTTT.

At least ten counts were recorded for this clonotype. The chain couples TRBV18 to TRBJ2-7; no clear D. Germline CDR1 KGHSH, CDR2 LQKENI. The CDR3 runs 15 residues. Trimming took 2 bases from V and 0 from J, leaving 11 bases between them. The DNA for the CDR3 is TGTGCCAGCTCACCATTCGGAGTCAGCTCCTACGAGCAGTACTTC. It translates to CASSPFGVSSYEQYF.

V gene TRBV2 combines with J gene TRBJ2-7, with D perhaps matching TRBD1 (6 bases). V was cut by 7 bases and J by 4 bases, with 17 bases left in between. The CDR3 consists of 14 residues. Germline loops: CDR1 SNHLY, CDR2 FYNNEI. CDR3 nucleotide sequence: TGTGCCAGCACCAGGGGAGAGAGCTCATACGAGCAGTACTTC. Amino acid sequence: CASTRGESSYEQYF.

This clonotype was counted at least ten times. The chain is built from TRBV20-1 and TRBJ2-6; no definite D call. CDR3 length: 17 amino acids. Trimming shortened V by 3 bases and J by 0 bases, and 15 bases separated the two germline ends. Germline CDR1 is DFQATT and CDR2 is SNEGSKA (reference sequence). The CDR3 nucleotides read TGCAGTGCTAGTCTAGGGTCGAGCAGCTCTGGGGCCAACGTCCTGACTTTC. Its protein is CSASLGSSSSGANVLTF.

The chain has TRBV10-2 and TRBJ2-5, with 7 nucleotides matching TRBD2. After removal of 5 bases from V and 3 bases from J, the junction contained 6 bases not matched to a gene. CDR1 is WSHSY and CDR2 is SAAADI in the germline V gene. This CDR3 region has 14 residues. The CDR3 loop reads CASSPAGSKETQYF. The DNA of the CDR3 is TGCGCCAGCAGTCCAGCGGGGTCGAAAGAGACCCAGTACTTC.

The rearrangement joins TRBV12-3 or TRBV12-4 to TRBJ2-1; TRBD2 matches 11 bases. CDR3 length equals 15 residues. V lost 6 bases, J lost 3 bases, and 4 bases stayed unmatched. CDR3 protein: CASRGLAGGYNEQFF. Here the CDR3 DNA reads TGTGCCAGCAGAGGGCTAGCGGGGGGCTACAATGAGCAGTTCTTC.

V usage is TRBV6-1 and J usage is TRBJ2-7; 9 nucleotides line up with TRBD1. Germline V CDR1 and CDR2: MNHNS, SASEGT. The CDR3 has 14 residues. J lost 6 bases, V lost 8 bases, and 11 bases had no gene match. The CDR3 DNA is TGTGCCAGCGGAAACCGGGACAGGGTTGGCGAGCAGTACTTC. Translating it yields CASGNRDRVGEQYF.

The genes are TRBV10-3 and TRBJ2-7, with D uncertain. Germline V gene sequence: CDR1 ENHRY, CDR2 SYGVKD. The ends were cut back, 0 bases at V and 2 bases at J, with 5 bases in the middle. This CDR3 is built from 13 residues. CDR3 amino acids: CAISESATYEQYF. The CDR3 DNA reads TGTGCCATCAGTGAGTCAGCAACCTACGAGCAGTACTTC.

This rearrangement joins TRBV24-1 to TRBJ2-1, with 9 bases aligning to TRBD1. The CDR3 covers 15 residues. Germline-derived CDR1 and CDR2 are KGHDR and SFDVKD. The trim removed 4 bases at V and 6 bases at J, leaving 6 bases unmatched. The CDR3 spells CATSDSDRGVNEQFF. CDR3 nucleotides: TGTGCCACCAGTGACTCGGACAGGGGAGTCAATGAGCAGTTCTTC.

In its sample, this clonotype was seen once. A single base separates this from a much larger clone, so it may be a read error. The V call is TRBV6-2 or TRBV6-3, the J call TRBJ1-5; 8 positions agree with TRBD1. The CDR3 contains 11 residues. Germline V CDR1 and CDR2: MNHEY, SVGEGT. CDR3 in DNA: TGTGCCAGCAGTTATAACAGGGGGACGTATTTT. It translates to CASSYNRGTYF.

In this sample, this clonotype is medium-sized (0.01 to 0.1%). V and J are TRBV10-3 and TRBJ2-3; 10 positions match TRBD1. CDR3 length equals 15 residues. Germline V lookup: CDR1 ENHRY, CDR2 SYGVKD. With 10 bases clipped from V and 0 bases from J, the junction kept 7 bases outside the gene matches. The CDR3 region has the DNA TGTGCCACCACCGAGGGACAGGGGAGCACAGATACGCAGTATTTT. Protein: CATTEGQGSTDTQYF.

This clonotype was picked up a small number of times. The J gene is TRBJ2-1, the V gene TRBV24-1, with 8 bases identical to TRBD1. This CDR3 has 15 residues. Losses at the gene ends were 2 bases for V and 8 bases for J; bases not matched to a gene: 7. Germline V CDR1 and CDR2: KGHDR, SFDVKD. CDR3 sequence: CATSDSKDRAHEQFF. The CDR3, as DNA: TGTGCCACCAGTGATTCTAAGGACAGGGCCCATGAGCAGTTCTTC.

Points on this clonotype: Sequence at one end of the junction differs from germline and may be a read error. The CDR3 loop reads CASSEGAANTEAFF. CDR3 DNA: TGTGCCAGCAGTGAAGGGGCGGCGAACACTGAGGCTTTCTTT. The chain combines TRBV6-4 with TRBJ1-1, with D maybe TRBD1 (5 bases). The V gene's germline CDR1 is MRHNA and CDR2 SNTAGT. The CDR3 is made up of 14 amino acids.

The V and J genes are TRBV2 and TRBJ2-1; D unresolved. The CDR3 has 14 residues. Trimming shortened V by 2 bases and J by 0 bases, and 5 bases separated the two germline ends. Germline lookup yields CDR1 SNHLY and CDR2 FYNNEI. CDR3 loop: CASSEQSSYNEQFF. The DNA for the CDR3 is TGTGCCAGCAGTGAACAGAGCTCCTACAATGAGCAGTTCTTC.

In its sample, this clonotype was seen a few times. The chain is built from TRBV10-2 and TRBJ2-3, with D possibly matching TRBD1 (6 bases). The V gene lost 6 bases and the J gene lost 2 bases, with 12 bases spanning the gap. The CDR3 is 14 amino acids. Germline V gene sequence: CDR1 WSHSY, CDR2 SAAADI. CDR3 DNA sequence: TGCGCCAGCAGCCAACAGGGCTACACAGATACGCAGTATTTT. This codes for CASSQQGYTDTQYF.

V and J are TRBV20-1 and TRBJ1-6; possibly TRBD1 for D (6 bases). Germline-derived CDR1 and CDR2 are DFQATT and SNEGSKA (reference sequence). The CDR3 consists of 15 residues. The V gene lost 0 bases and the J gene lost 6 bases, with 12 bases spanning the gap. The CDR3, as DNA: TGCAGTGCTAGAGAAACAGGGTCCGGTAATTCACCCCTCCACTTT. Amino acid sequence: CSARETGSGNSPLHF.

This clonotype came up many times. J is TRBJ1-1 and V is TRBV19; the D is unclear. The CDR3 runs 12 residues. The germline V gene encodes CDR1 LNHDA and CDR2 SQIVND (reference sequence). Trimming cost V 6 bases and J 4 bases, with 9 bases left between them. In nucleotides, the CDR3 is TGTGCCAGTAGGGCCGGGAGCACTGAAGCTTTCTTT. The encoded protein is CASRAGSTEAFF.

This chain joins TRBV2 and TRBJ2-7, with 7 bases fitting TRBD1. The V gene end was trimmed by 2 bases and the J gene end by 3 bases; junction bases not matched to a gene: 10. This CDR3 comprises 16 residues. CDR1 is SNHLY, CDR2 FYNNEI, per germline. This CDR3 reads CASSEKRTGPNYEQYF. The CDR3 DNA reads TGTGCCAGCAGTGAAAAGCGGACAGGCCCAAACTACGAGCAGTACTTC.

The rearrangement joins TRBV24-1 to TRBJ2-6, with 7 nucleotides matching TRBD2. J gave up 0 bases and V 4 bases, and 5 bases lay outside the gene matches. This CDR3 spans 17 amino acids. The germline gives CDR1 KGHDR, CDR2 SFDVKD. The CDR3 here is CATSDGRRYSGANVLTF. CDR3 DNA: TGTGCCACCAGTGACGGGAGGCGCTACTCTGGGGCCAACGTCCTGACTTTC.

This chain uses TRBV12-3 or TRBV12-4 with TRBJ2-4; D uncertain. V was clipped by 6 bases and J by 3 bases, with 12 bases between them. This CDR3 spans 14 amino acids. CDR3 sequence reads: CASSPMVDKNIQYF. CDR3 DNA: TGTGCCAGCAGCCCCATGGTGGACAAAAACATTCAGTACTTC.

The chain uses TRBV10-3 and TRBJ2-1; D is unclear. The ends were cut back, 0 bases at V and 6 bases at J, with 9 bases in the middle. CDR3 length equals 14 residues. The germline V gene has CDR1 ENHRY and CDR2 SYGVKD. This chain's CDR3 is CAISESIGTNEQFF. The CDR3 nucleotides are TGTGCCATCAGTGAGTCGATAGGCACCAATGAGCAGTTCTTC.